The subject of this entry is one TCR beta chain. This sample is drawn from a study of shared clonotypes between healthy human individuals. Only CD45RO-negative cells positively selected for CCR7 counted as naive CD8 cells, so terminally differentiated effector memory CD45RA+ cells were excluded. CDR1 MNHEY and CDR2 SMNVEV come from the germline V gene (reference sequence). The CDR3 is 18 amino acids. The junction had 13 bases not matched to a gene; V was cut back by 3 bases and J by 5 bases. The assay was immunoSEQ multiplex PCR, and TCRdb's table has in-frame clones only and misses some. This table holds over 2,000,000 clones, just under 95% found once.

This TCR was sampled from a man younger than 35 in good health. Some clones in this sample may be carry-over from other donors' samples. V usage is TRBV27 and J usage is TRBJ2-2; 9 bases map to TRBD2. Source material: naive CD8+ T cells from PBMCs. The DNA of the CDR3 is TGTGCCAGCAGTTTTTCTGGCGGGAGGGCCAGGGGTACCGGGGAGCTGTTTTTT. It specifies CASSFSGGRARGTGELFF.